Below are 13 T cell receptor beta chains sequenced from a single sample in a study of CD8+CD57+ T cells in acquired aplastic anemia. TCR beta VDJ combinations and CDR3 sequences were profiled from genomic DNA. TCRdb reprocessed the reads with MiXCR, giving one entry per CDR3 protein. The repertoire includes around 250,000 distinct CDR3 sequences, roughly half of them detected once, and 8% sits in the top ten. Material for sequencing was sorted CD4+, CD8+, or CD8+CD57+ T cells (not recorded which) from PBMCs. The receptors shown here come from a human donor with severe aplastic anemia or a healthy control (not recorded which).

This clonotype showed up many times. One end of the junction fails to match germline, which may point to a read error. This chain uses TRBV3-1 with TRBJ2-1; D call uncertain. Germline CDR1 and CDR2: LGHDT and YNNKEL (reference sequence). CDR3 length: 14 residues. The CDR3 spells CASSQDHQARIVVF. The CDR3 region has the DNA TGTGCCAGCAGCCAAGATCACCAGGCTAGGATCGTGGTCTTC.

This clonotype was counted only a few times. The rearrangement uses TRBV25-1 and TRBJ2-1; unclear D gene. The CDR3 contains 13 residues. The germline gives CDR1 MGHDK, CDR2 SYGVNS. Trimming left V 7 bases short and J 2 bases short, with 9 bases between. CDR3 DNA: TGTGCCAGCAAAAGGCCGCCCTACAATGAGCAGTTCTTC. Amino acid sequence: CASKRPPYNEQFF.

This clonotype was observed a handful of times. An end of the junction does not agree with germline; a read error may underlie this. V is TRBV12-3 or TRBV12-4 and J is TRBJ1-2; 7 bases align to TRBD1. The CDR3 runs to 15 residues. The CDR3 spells CASSLWDRANCGYAF. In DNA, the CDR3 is TGTGCCAGCAGTTTATGGGACAGAGCTAACTGTGGCTACGCCTTC.

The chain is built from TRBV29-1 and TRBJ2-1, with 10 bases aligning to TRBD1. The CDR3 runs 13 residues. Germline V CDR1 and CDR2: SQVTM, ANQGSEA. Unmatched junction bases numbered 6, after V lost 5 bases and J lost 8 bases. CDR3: CSVRTGGGDEQFF. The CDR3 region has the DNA TGCAGCGTTCGGACAGGGGGTGGTGATGAGCAGTTCTTC.

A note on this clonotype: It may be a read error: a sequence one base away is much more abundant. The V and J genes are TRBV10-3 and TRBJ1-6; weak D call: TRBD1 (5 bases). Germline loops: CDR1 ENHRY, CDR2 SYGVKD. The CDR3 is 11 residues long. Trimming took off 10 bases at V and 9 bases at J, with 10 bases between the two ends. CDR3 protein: CATRESSPLHF. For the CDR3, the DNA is TGTGCCACCAGGGAAAGTTCACCCCTCCACTTT.

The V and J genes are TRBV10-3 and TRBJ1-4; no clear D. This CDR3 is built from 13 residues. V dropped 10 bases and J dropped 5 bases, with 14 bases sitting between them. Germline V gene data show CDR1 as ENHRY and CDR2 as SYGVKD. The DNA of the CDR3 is TGTGCCAATAGCCGGGCCCCGAATGAAAAACTGTTTTTT. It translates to CANSRAPNEKLFF.

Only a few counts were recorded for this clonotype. The CDR3 loop reads CATSDLWDEQYF. The CDR3 nucleotides read TGTGCCACCAGTGATTTGTGGGACGAGCAGTACTTC. V is TRBV24-1 and J is TRBJ2-7, with D uncertain. This CDR3 contains 12 residues. V lost 0 bases and J lost 5, with 4 bases in between. Germline V gene data show CDR1 as KGHDR and CDR2 as SFDVKD.

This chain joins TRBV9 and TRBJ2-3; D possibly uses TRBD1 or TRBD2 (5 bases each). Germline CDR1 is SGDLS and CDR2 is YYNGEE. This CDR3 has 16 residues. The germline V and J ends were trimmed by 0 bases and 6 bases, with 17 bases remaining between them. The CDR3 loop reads CASSVVRDPRADTQYF. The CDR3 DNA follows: TGTGCCAGCAGCGTAGTTAGGGACCCACGCGCCGATACGCAGTATTTT.

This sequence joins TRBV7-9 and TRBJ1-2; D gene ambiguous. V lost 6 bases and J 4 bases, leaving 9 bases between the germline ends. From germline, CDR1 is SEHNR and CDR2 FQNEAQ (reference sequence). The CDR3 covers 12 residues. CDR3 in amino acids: CASSESGYGYTF. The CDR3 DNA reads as TGTGCCAGCAGTGAATCTGGCTATGGCTACACCTTC.

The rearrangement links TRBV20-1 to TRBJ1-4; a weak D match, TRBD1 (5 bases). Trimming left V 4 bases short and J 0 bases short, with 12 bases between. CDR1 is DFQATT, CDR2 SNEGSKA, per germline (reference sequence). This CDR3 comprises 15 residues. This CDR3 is CSATSGPATNEKLFF. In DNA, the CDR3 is TGCAGTGCTACATCGGGACCTGCAACTAATGAAAAACTGTTTTTT.

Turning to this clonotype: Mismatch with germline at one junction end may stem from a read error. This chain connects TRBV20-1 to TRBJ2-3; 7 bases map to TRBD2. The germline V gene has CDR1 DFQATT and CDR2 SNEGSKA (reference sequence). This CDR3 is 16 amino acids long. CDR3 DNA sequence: TGCAGTGCTAGACCTATAGCGGGCCCAAGCACGGATACGCAGTATTTT. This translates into CSARPIAGPSTDTQYF.

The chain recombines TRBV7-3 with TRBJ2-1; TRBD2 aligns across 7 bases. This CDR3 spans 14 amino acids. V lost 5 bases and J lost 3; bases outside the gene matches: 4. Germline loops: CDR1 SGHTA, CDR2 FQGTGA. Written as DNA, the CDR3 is TGTGCCAGCAGCCACGGACTAGGCTACAATGAGCAGTTCTTC. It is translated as CASSHGLGYNEQFF.

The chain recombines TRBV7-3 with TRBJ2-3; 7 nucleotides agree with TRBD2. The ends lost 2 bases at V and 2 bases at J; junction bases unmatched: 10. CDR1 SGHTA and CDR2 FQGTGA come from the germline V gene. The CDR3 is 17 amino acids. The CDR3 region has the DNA TGTGCCAGCAGCTTAGTTGGGACTAACTTCGACACAGATACGCAGTATTTT. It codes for CASSLVGTNFDTDTQYF.